The 14 T cell receptor beta chains reported below all come from one sample, sequenced in a study of graft-versus-host responses after intestinal transplantation. Intraepithelial and lamina propria lymphocytes were released after the graft tissue was processed. Sequencing used immunoSEQ multiplex PCR; TCRdb keeps in-frame clones, though not all of them. The table has 35,000 to 40,000 clones, around 87% seen once; the top ten hold roughly 17%. This material consisted of ileum tissue, taken around 190 days after intestinal transplant. The receptors here all came from a human patient who received an intestinal transplant, so some T cells may come from the graft donor.

The chain recombines TRBV29-1 with TRBJ2-3; possibly TRBD1 for D (6 bases). The germline V and J ends were trimmed by 7 bases and 0 bases, with 23 bases remaining between them. Germline CDR1 SQVTM, CDR2 ANQGSEA. The CDR3 runs to 17 residues. The CDR3 coding sequence is TGCAGCGGGTTACAGGGAGCCCTCCACTCTAGCACAGATACGCAGTATTTT. Its protein is CSGLQGALHSSTDTQYF.

The CDR3 loop is CASSLWQGSRGEQYF. The CDR3 DNA is TGTGCCAGCAGCTTATGGCAGGGGTCGAGGGGGGAGCAGTACTTC. This chain joins TRBV11-2 and TRBJ2-7, with a weak D call TRBD1 (6 bases). V was clipped by 2 bases and J by 7 bases, with 18 bases between them. Germline V gene sequence: CDR1 SGHAT, CDR2 FQNNGV. This CDR3 region has 15 residues.

This clone appeared a single time. This chain connects TRBV7-8 to TRBJ2-3; D ambiguous. Germline V gives CDR1 SGHVS, CDR2 FQNEAQ. V lost 5 bases and J 2 bases, leaving 11 bases between the germline ends. CDR3 length: 14 amino acids. The CDR3 is CASSHTPATDTQYF. DNA of the CDR3: TGTGCCAGCAGCCACACCCCAGCCACAGATACGCAGTATTTT.

This chain connects TRBV19 to TRBJ2-7; D is possibly TRBD1 (5 bases). This CDR3 comprises 14 residues. The V end lost 2 bases, the J end lost 2 bases, and 10 bases lay between the germline ends. The germline V gene has CDR1 LNHDA and CDR2 SQIVND (reference sequence). The DNA for the CDR3 is TGTGCCAGTAGTATAAGTGCAGGGCCCTACGAGCAGTACTTC. It codes for CASSISAGPYEQYF.

The genes are TRBV9 and TRBJ1-2; 7 bases map to TRBD1. The CDR3 length is 16 residues. Germline CDR1 reads SGDLS; CDR2 reads YYNGEE. The V and J ends lost 3 bases and 5 bases, in that order; junction bases with no gene match: 13. The CDR3 DNA is TGTGCCAGCAGCGCCACACAGGGGACTTGGGGGTATGGCTACACCTTC. It encodes CASSATQGTWGYGYTF.

The chain carries TRBV2 and TRBJ2-7; maybe TRBD2 (6 bases). Germline CDR1 is SNHLY and CDR2 is FYNNEI. The CDR3 sequence is 13 residues long. Trimming removed 6 bases from V and 6 bases from J, with 15 bases in between. CDR3 nucleotide sequence: TGTGCCAGCAGGACGCGGAGGGGTGGCGAGCAGTACTTC. Translating it yields CASRTRRGGEQYF.

This chain connects TRBV28 to TRBJ2-1; D is unresolved. Trimming took off 3 bases at V and 4 bases at J, with 7 bases between the two ends. CDR3 length: 13 amino acids. CDR1 and CDR2 from the germline V gene are MDHEN and SYDVKM. The CDR3 loop reads CASSFQLYNEQFF. The CDR3 nucleotides read TGTGCCAGCAGTTTTCAGCTTTACAATGAGCAGTTCTTC.

J is TRBJ1-1 and V is TRBV2; unclear D gene. This CDR3 comprises 12 residues. The V end was cut by 3 bases, the J end by 7 bases, with 9 bases between. CDR1 is SNHLY and CDR2 is FYNNEI in the germline V gene. The CDR3 nucleotides are TGTGCCAGCAGTGACGGCTGGGGTGAAGCTTTCTTT. Translated: CASSDGWGEAFF.

The rearrangement links TRBV27 to TRBJ2-3; D is possibly TRBD2 (6 bases). The CDR3 sequence is 16 residues long. Trimming removed 6 bases at V and 5 bases at J, with 21 bases between. In germline, CDR1 is MNHEY, CDR2 SMNVEV (reference sequence). CDR3 amino acids: CASSGRGSLMGDTQYF. The CDR3 DNA follows: TGTGCCAGCAGCGGACGGGGGTCCTTGATGGGAGATACGCAGTATTTT.

The CDR3 is CASSFRQVPSYEQYF. The CDR3 region has the DNA TGTGCCAGCAGCTTTCGACAGGTACCCTCCTACGAGCAGTACTTC. This rearrangement joins TRBV11-2 to TRBJ2-7; maybe TRBD1 (6 bases). The CDR3 extends over 15 amino acids. Trimming stripped 3 bases from V and 0 bases from J, with 12 bases between. Germline-derived CDR1 and CDR2 are SGHAT and FQNNGV.

The gene calls are TRBV5-1 and TRBJ2-1, with 9 positions matching TRBD2. V lost 0 bases, J lost 0 bases, and 4 bases stayed unmatched. Germline lookup yields CDR1 SGHRS and CDR2 YFSETQ. The CDR3 consists of 17 residues. CDR3 in amino acids: CASSLGIAGASYNEQFF. The DNA of the CDR3 is TGCGCCAGCAGCTTGGGAATAGCGGGAGCCTCCTACAATGAGCAGTTCTTC.

The chain joins TRBV15 to TRBJ2-2; 8 nucleotides match TRBD2. V gave up 0 bases and J gave up 0 bases; unmatched junction bases: 3. CDR1 is LNHNV, CDR2 YYDKDF, per germline (reference sequence). This CDR3 has 17 amino acids. The CDR3 reads CATSRDLAGANTGELFF. As DNA, the CDR3 is TGTGCCACCAGCAGAGATCTAGCGGGTGCGAACACCGGGGAGCTGTTTTTT.

The V call is TRBV20-1, the J call TRBJ2-5; no clear D gene. Germline V gene sequence: CDR1 DFQATT, CDR2 SNEGSKA (reference sequence). V was clipped by 2 bases and J by 3 bases, with 4 bases between them. The CDR3 length is 11 residues. Written as DNA, the CDR3 is TGCAGTGCTAGACTTGAAGAGACCCAGTACTTC. Translated: CSARLEETQYF.

The V and J genes are TRBV19 and TRBJ2-1; 10 nucleotides align to TRBD1. CDR1 and CDR2 (germline): LNHDA, SQIVND (reference sequence). The CDR3 spans 14 residues. V gave up 10 bases and J gave up 6 bases; unmatched junction bases: 9. CDR3 in DNA: TGTGCCACCAAATGGGGACAGGGGATCAATGAGCAGTTCTTC. Protein sequence: CATKWGQGINEQFF.